The rows below give T cell receptor beta chains drawn from one sample of a study of T cell responses to AZD1222 COVID-19 vaccine. Data came from immunoSEQ multiplex PCR; TCRdb stores just in-frame clones and leaves some out. In the table there are 13,000 or so clones, approximately 80% of which are singletons. Material: peripheral blood, obtained 28 days after the second AZD1222 dose. The receptors here all came from an adult who received the AZD1222 COVID-19 vaccine. Both conserved end residues are part of each CDR3. A D gene is named only where the DNA matches it firmly. Some rows mark clone size as missing; the rest say once, few, many or name a class of expanded clone.

14	-	TRBV18	TRBJ2-2	-	TGTGCCAGCTCACCAAGACTAGAGGGCTGGGAGCTGTTTTTT	CASSPRLEGWELFF
13	-	TRBV18	TRBJ2-7	-	TGTGCCAGCTCACCAAGGGGTGTCTACGAGCAGTACTTC	CASSPRGVYEQYF
16	TRBD2	TRBV9	TRBJ2-7	-	TGTGCCAGCAGCGCCCAACTAGCGGGAGGGCCCTACGAGCAGTACTTC	CASSAQLAGGPYEQYF
15	-	TRBV29-1	TRBJ2-1	-	TGCAGCGTTGTGGCTTGGGGGTCGACGGATAATGAGCAGTTCTTC	CSVVAWGSTDNEQFF
14	-	TRBV27	TRBJ2-2	few	TGTGCCAGCAGTTTGCGGGAGAACACCGGGGAGCTGTTTTTT	CASSLRENTGELFF
14	-	TRBV5-6	TRBJ2-1	-	TGTGCCAGCAGCTTAGTTGGCTCCTACAATGAGCAGTTCTTC	CASSLVGSYNEQFF
15	-	TRBV15	TRBJ1-6	few	TGTGCCACCAGCAGAGAGGGCAGCCCAAATTCACCCCTCCACTTT	CATSREGSPNSPLHF
11	-	TRBV7-9	TRBJ2-7	-	TGTGCCAGCAGCCAGGGTCGCGAGCAGTACTTC	CASSQGREQYF
13	-	TRBV11-2	TRBJ2-5	-	TGTGCCAGCAGCTTAGTAATTGGGGAGACCCAGTACTTC	CASSLVIGETQYF
16	TRBD2	TRBV18	TRBJ2-1	-	TGTGCCAGCTCACCGCTACTAGCGGGGGTCGACAATGAGCAGTTCTTC	CASSPLLAGVDNEQFF
15	-	TRBV5-1	TRBJ2-7	-	TGCGCCAGCAGCTTCGACGGGACTTCCGCCTACGAGCAGTACTTC	CASSFDGTSAYEQYF
13	-	TRBV6-5	TRBJ1-2	-	TGTGCCAGCAACACACAGGGTGCTTATGGCTACACCTTC	CASNTQGAYGYTF
13	-	TRBV30	TRBJ1-1	-	TGTGCCTGGAGCGGCAAAGGGCGGACTGAAGCTTTCTTT	CAWSGKGRTEAFF
13	-	TRBV7-9	TRBJ1-2	-	TGTGCCAGCAGCTTACAGGGGCCCTATGGCTACACCTTC	CASSLQGPYGYTF
16	-	TRBV19	TRBJ2-3	-	TGTGCCACAAGTCGCAGACAGGACTATAGCACAGATACGCAGTATTTT	CATSRRQDYSTDTQYF
15	-	TRBV19	TRBJ1-5	-	TGTGCCAGTAGTATTACCTCGACAGGAAATCAGCCCCAGCATTTT	CASSITSTGNQPQHF
14	TRBD1	TRBV28	TRBJ1-1	few	TGTGCCAGCAGTTTGCAGGGGGCGAACACTGAAGCTTTCTTT	CASSLQGANTEAFF
14	-	TRBV11-3	TRBJ2-1	-	TGTGCCAGCAGTTTACCGGGACTTATAAATGAGCAGTTCTTC	CASSLPGLINEQFF
15	TRBD1	TRBV7-2	TRBJ1-2	once	TGTGCCAGCAGCTTGGGACAGGGCCAAGTCTCTAGCTACACCTTC	CASSLGQGQVSSYTF
16	TRBD1	TRBV27	TRBJ1-1	-	TGTGCCAGCAGTTTGTTTGGGACAGTCTTGAACACTGAAGCTTTCTTT	CASSLFGTVLNTEAFF
14	-	TRBV11-3	TRBJ2-7	-	TGTGCCAGCAGCTTAGATTCGAGGAACTACGAGCAGTACTTC	CASSLDSRNYEQYF
17	-	TRBV5-3	TRBJ1-5	-	TGTGCCAGAAGCCTGAAAGGTGGCCCAAGGGCCAATCAGCCCCAGCATTTT	CARSLKGGPRANQPQHF
17	TRBD1	TRBV18	TRBJ1-2	-	TGTGCCAGCTCACCGACAGGGGAATCGTCGTATATCTATGGCTACACCTTC	CASSPTGESSYIYGYTF
13	-	TRBV6-5	TRBJ1-2	-	TGTGCCAGCCAGCGGGCTCAGTTCTATGGCTACACCTTC	CASQRAQFYGYTF
14	-	TRBV7-3	TRBJ2-3	-	TGTGCCAGCAGCTCAGAGGGAGTAACAGATACGCAGTATTTT	CASSSEGVTDTQYF
15	TRBD2	TRBV6-5	TRBJ2-1	-	TGTGCCAGCAGTTACAGACGGGGGGCCTACAATGAGCAGTTCTTC	CASSYRRGAYNEQFF
14	-	TRBV27	TRBJ1-2	-	TGTGCCAGCAGTTTATCGGTCACAGCTCTGGGCTACACCTTC	CASSLSVTALGYTF
16	-	TRBV6-2/TRBV6-3	TRBJ2-7	-	TGTGCCAGCAGTTACTCCGGAGAGAGGAGTGCCTACGAGCAGTACTTC	CASSYSGERSAYEQYF
12	-	TRBV30	TRBJ2-7	-	TGTGCCTGGAGTGTGGACTCCTACGAGCAGTACTTC	CAWSVDSYEQYF
17	-	TRBV18	TRBJ2-5	-	TGTGCCAGCTCACCCAGAGGCCTAACTACACTACAAGAGACCCAGTACTTC	CASSPRGLTTLQETQYF
15	TRBD1	TRBV5-1	TRBJ2-2	-	TGCGCCAGCAGCGGTGGGACAGGGGTGGCCGGGGAGCTGTTTTTT	CASSGGTGVAGELFF
13	-	TRBV2	TRBJ1-1	-	TGTGCCGGCAACTCCCAGGGGAACACTGAAGCTTTCTTT	CAGNSQGNTEAFF
12	-	TRBV6-5	TRBJ1-1	-	TGTGCCAGCAGCTCCGATTACAGAGAAGCTTTCTTT	CASSSDYREAFF
14	TRBD1	TRBV6-4	TRBJ2-2	-	TGTGCCAGCAGTGAACAGGGGGACACCGGGGAGCTGTTTTTT	CASSEQGDTGELFF
14	-	TRBV5-4	TRBJ1-1	-	TGTGCCAGCAGCTTACAGGGATGGAACACTGAAGCTTTCTTT	CASSLQGWNTEAFF
14	TRBD1	TRBV6-2/TRBV6-3	TRBJ1-5	-	TGTGCCAGCAGTTGGGGACAGGGAATTCAGCCCCAGCATTTT	CASSWGQGIQPQHF
11	-	TRBV29-1	TRBJ2-7	-	TGCAGCGTTGGGGTGGGAGACGAGCAGTACTTC	CSVGVGDEQYF
13	-	TRBV7-4	TRBJ2-7	once	TGTGCCAGCAGCTTCGATAAAGCCTACGAGCAGTACTTC	CASSFDKAYEQYF
15	TRBD2	TRBV28	TRBJ2-7	-	TGTGCCAGCACCCTTGGAGGGACTAGCGTCTACGAGCAGTACTTC	CASTLGGTSVYEQYF
15	-	TRBV18	TRBJ1-1	-	TGTGCCAGCTCACCCCAGGCGTCCAGGGACACTGAAGCTTTCTTT	CASSPQASRDTEAFF
13	TRBD1	TRBV6-5	TRBJ2-7	-	TGTGCCAGTGGGACAGGGGCTACCTACGAGCAGTACTTC	CASGTGATYEQYF
19	TRBD1	TRBV7-9	TRBJ1-3	-	TGTGCCAGCAGCTACCCGACAGGGGGCTATACGAGAACTGGAAACACCATATATTTT	CASSYPTGGYTRTGNTIYF
13	-	TRBV7-8	TRBJ2-7	-	TGTGCCAGCAGCTGGGCAGGGTACGACGAGCAGTACTTC	CASSWAGYDEQYF
14	-	TRBV4-1	TRBJ2-7	-	TGCGCCAGCAGCCCGACAGAGAACTCCTACGAGCAGTACTTC	CASSPTENSYEQYF